The 8 T cell receptor beta chains given below trace back to one sample, sequenced in a study of OX40 agonist ivuxolimab in advanced cancers. Sequenced by immunoSEQ multiplex PCR; TCRdb stores in-frame clones only, minus some. The data contain tens of thousands of clones, 82% of them singletons. The input for sequencing was CD4+ or CD8+ T cells sorted from blood, taken in a trial of the OX40 agonist ivuxolimab. Receptors were obtained from an adult with an advanced solid tumor such as melanoma, head and neck, liver or kidney cancer.

V gene TRBV4-3 combines with J gene TRBJ2-3, with 9 bases identical to TRBD2. CDR1 and CDR2 (germline): LGHNA, YSLEER. The CDR3 is 16 amino acids. The V segment lost 4 bases and the J segment 3 bases; nucleotides outside the gene matches: 8. The CDR3 sequence: CASSRMLAGNTDTQYF. The CDR3 DNA is TGCGCCAGCAGCCGGATGCTAGCGGGAAATACAGATACGCAGTATTTT.

This clone came up once. This rearrangement joins TRBV7-9 to TRBJ1-2; 7 bases map to TRBD1. The CDR3 runs 13 residues. Looked up from germline, CDR1 is SEHNR and CDR2 is FQNEAQ (reference sequence). Trimming took 3 bases from V and 8 from J; bases not matched to a gene: 6. As DNA, the CDR3 is TGTGCCAGCAGCTTCAACAGGGGATTGGGCTACACCTTC. This sequence encodes CASSFNRGLGYTF.

The chain links TRBV4-1 to TRBJ2-2, with D hard to call. Germline lookup yields CDR1 MGHRA and CDR2 YSYEKL. Trimming stripped 0 bases from V and 0 bases from J, with 5 bases between. This CDR3 region has 15 residues. CDR3 in DNA: TGCGCCAGCAGCCAAGACAGGACGAACACCGGGGAGCTGTTTTTT. Its protein product is CASSQDRTNTGELFF.

This rearrangement joins TRBV4-1 to TRBJ2-1; D uncertain. This CDR3 is built from 13 residues. Germline lookup yields CDR1 MGHRA and CDR2 YSYEKL. Trimming pared 4 bases from V and 6 bases from J, leaving 10 bases between. The CDR3, as DNA: TGCGCCAGCAGCCTTCCCCGGGTCAATGAGCAGTTCTTC. This codes for CASSLPRVNEQFF.

The chain recombines TRBV11-2 with TRBJ1-1, with 7 bases lining up with TRBD1. This CDR3 contains 15 residues. CDR1 SGHAT and CDR2 FQNNGV come from the germline V gene. V lost 5 bases, J lost 4 bases, and 10 bases stayed unmatched. This chain's CDR3 is CASSPGGARATEAFF. In DNA form, the CDR3 reads TGTGCCAGCAGCCCAGGGGGGGCTCGGGCCACTGAAGCTTTCTTT.

This clone was counted only a few times. The V call is TRBV6-1, the J call TRBJ1-1, with 7 bases lining up with TRBD1. V was pared by 6 bases and J by 3 bases, with 7 bases of the junction left unmatched. Germline V gives CDR1 MNHNS, CDR2 SASEGT. The CDR3 runs to 14 residues. The CDR3 is CASRQGQVYTEAFF. The CDR3 region has the DNA TGTGCCAGCAGACAAGGACAGGTTTACACTGAAGCTTTCTTT.

The chain recombines TRBV19 with TRBJ1-3, with TRBD1 matching over 7 bases. J gave up 2 bases and V 7 bases, and 2 bases lay outside the gene matches. The length of the CDR3 is 13 residues. CDR1 is LNHDA and CDR2 is SQIVND in the germline V gene (reference sequence). The CDR3 spells CASMRGPGNTIYF. The CDR3 region has the DNA TGTGCCAGTATGAGGGGGCCTGGAAACACCATATATTTT.

The V and J genes are TRBV7-2 and TRBJ2-1, with 7 bases lining up with TRBD1. Trimming at V came to 3 bases and at J to 5 bases, leaving 7 bases not matched to a gene. The CDR3 contains 15 residues. Germline loops: CDR1 SGHTA, CDR2 FQGNSA. CDR3 nucleotides: TGTGCCAGCAGCTTTTTTGAGGGGGCAAACAATGAGCAGTTCTTC. It yields the protein CASSFFEGANNEQFF.